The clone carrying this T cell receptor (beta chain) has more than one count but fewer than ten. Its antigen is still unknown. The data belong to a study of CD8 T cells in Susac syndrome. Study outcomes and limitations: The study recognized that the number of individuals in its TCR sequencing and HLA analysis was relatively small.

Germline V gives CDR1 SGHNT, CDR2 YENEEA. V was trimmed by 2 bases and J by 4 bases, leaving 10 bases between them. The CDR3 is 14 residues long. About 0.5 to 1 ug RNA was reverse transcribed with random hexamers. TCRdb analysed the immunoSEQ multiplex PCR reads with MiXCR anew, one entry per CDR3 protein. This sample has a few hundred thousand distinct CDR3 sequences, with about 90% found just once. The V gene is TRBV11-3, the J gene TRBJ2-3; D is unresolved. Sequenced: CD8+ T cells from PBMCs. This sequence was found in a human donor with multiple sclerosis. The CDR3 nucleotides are TGTGCCAGCAGCTTACTCATCGGCGCAGATACGCAGTATTTT. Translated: CASSLLIGADTQYF.